The text below deals with one T cell receptor beta chain. No antigen is known for it. These data belong to a study of T cell responses to AZD1222 COVID-19 vaccine. Findings and limits, study-wide: Repertoires were obtained solely post-peak T cell response.

TCRdb keeps only in-frame clones here, not all; method: immunoSEQ multiplex PCR. Of about 160,000 clones listed, about 88% are singletons. V was clipped by 1 base and J by 8 bases, with 21 bases between them. There are 16 residues in the CDR3. From germline, CDR1 is SGHKS and CDR2 YYEKEE (reference sequence). V gene TRBV5-5 combines with J gene TRBJ1-1, with D hard to call. The sequence came from an adult in good health. This material consisted of peripheral blood, taken on day 0 of AZD1222 vaccination. The CDR3 DNA reads TGTGCCAGCAGCTTGTATATCTCCGCAGTAGGCGCCGAAGCTTTCTTT. Residues: CASSLYISAVGAEAFF. The full variable domain, in which reference TRBV5-5 and TRBJ1-1 provide the parts outside the CDR3, is DAGVTQSPTHLIKTRGQQVTLRCSPISGHKSVSWYQQVLGQGPQFIFQYYEKEERGRGNFPDRFSARQFPNYSSELNVNALLLGDSALYLCASSLYISAVGAEAFFGQGTRLTVV.